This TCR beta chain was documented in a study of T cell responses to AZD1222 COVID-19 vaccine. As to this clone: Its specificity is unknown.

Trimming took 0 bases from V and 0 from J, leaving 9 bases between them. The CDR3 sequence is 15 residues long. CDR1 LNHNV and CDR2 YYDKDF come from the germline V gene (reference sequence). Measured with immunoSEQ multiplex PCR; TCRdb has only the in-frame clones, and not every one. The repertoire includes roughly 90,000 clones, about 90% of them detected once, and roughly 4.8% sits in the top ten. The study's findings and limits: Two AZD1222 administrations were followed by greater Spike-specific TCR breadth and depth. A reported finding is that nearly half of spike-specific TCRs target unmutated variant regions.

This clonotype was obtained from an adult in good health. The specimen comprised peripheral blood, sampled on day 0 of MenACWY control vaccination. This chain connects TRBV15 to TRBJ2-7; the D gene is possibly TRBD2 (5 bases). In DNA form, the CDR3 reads TGTGCCACCAGCAGAGACTATGGGAGCTCCTACGAGCAGTACTTC. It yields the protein CATSRDYGSSYEQYF.